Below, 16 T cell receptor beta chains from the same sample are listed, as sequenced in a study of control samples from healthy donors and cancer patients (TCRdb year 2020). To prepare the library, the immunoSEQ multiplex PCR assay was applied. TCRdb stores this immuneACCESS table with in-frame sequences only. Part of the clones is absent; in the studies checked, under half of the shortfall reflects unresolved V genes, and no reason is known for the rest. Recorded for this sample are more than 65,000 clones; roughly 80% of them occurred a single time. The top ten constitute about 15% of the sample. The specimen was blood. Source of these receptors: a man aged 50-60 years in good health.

In DNA form, the CDR3 reads TGTGCCAGCAGACCCGGGGGTTTACGAGAGCAGTACTTC. Translating it yields CASRPGGLREQYF. The chain carries TRBV12-3 or TRBV12-4 and TRBJ2-7, with D possibly matching TRBD2 (6 bases). Trimming removed 6 bases at V and 7 bases at J, with 16 bases between. The CDR3 is 13 residues long.

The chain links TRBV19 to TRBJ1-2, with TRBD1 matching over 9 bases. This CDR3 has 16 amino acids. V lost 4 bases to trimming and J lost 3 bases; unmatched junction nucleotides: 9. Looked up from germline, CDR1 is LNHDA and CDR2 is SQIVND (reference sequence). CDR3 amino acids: CASSTVTGGGHYGYTF. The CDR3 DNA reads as TGTGCCAGTAGTACTGTAACAGGGGGCGGTCACTATGGCTACACCTTC.

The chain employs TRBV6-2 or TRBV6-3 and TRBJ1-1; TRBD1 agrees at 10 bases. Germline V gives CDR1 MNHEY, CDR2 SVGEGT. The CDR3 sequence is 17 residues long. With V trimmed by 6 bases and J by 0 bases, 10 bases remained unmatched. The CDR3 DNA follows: TGTGCCAGCAGCCGCAGCCTGACAGGGGGCATGAACACTGAAGCTTTCTTT. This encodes CASSRSLTGGMNTEAFF.

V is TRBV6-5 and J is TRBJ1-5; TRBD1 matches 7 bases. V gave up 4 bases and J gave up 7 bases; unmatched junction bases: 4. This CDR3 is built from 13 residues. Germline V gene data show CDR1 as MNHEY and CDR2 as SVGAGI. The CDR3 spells CASSSDRTQPQHF. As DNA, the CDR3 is TGTGCCAGCAGTTCGGACAGGACCCAGCCCCAGCATTTT.

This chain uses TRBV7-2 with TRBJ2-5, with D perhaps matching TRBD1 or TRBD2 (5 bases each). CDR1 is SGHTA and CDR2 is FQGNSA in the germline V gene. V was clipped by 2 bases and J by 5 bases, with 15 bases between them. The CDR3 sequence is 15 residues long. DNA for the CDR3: TGTGCCAGCAGCTTATATTTACCGGGGCTGGAGACCCAGTACTTC. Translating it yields CASSLYLPGLETQYF.

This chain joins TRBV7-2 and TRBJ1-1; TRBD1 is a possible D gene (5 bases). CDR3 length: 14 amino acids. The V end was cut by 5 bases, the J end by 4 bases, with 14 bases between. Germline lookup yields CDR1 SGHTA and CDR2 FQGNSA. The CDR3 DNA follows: TGTGCCAGCAGCCCCCAGGGTCCGGGCACTGAAGCTTTCTTT. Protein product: CASSPQGPGTEAFF.

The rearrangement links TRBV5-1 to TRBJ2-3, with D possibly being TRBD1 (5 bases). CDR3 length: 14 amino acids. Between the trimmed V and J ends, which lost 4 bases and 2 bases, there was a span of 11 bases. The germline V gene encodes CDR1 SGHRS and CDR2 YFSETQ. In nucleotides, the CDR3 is TGCGCCAGCAGCGCGGCAGGGAACACAGATACGCAGTATTTT. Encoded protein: CASSAAGNTDTQYF.

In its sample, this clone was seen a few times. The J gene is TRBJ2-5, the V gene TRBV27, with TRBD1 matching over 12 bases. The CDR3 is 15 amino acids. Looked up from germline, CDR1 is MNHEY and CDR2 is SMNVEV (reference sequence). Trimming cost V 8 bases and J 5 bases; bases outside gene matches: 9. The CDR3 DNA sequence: TGTGCCAGCGCTTCCGGGACAGGGGGCGCGGAGACCCAGTACTTC. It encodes CASASGTGGAETQYF.

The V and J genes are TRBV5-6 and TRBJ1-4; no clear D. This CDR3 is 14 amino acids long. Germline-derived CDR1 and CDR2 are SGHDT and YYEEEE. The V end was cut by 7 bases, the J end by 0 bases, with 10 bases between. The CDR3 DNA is TGTGCCAGCTCTACCCCCCCAACTAATGAAAAACTGTTTTTT. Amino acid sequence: CASSTPPTNEKLFF.

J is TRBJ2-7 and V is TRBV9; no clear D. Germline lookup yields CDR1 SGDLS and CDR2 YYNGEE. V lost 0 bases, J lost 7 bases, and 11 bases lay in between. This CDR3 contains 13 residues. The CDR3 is CASSVDFLGEQYF. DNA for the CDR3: TGTGCCAGCAGCGTAGATTTTCTGGGGGAGCAGTACTTC.

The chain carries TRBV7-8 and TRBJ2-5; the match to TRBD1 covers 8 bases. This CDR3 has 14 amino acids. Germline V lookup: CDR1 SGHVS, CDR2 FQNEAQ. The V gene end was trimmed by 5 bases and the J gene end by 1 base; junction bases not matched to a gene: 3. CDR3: CASSPDRAQETQYF. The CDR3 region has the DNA TGTGCCAGCAGCCCGGACAGGGCCCAAGAGACCCAGTACTTC.

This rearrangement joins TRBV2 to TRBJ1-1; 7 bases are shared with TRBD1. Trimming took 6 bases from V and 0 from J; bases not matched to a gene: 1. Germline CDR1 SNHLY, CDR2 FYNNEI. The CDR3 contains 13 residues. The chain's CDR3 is CASRDRVNTEAFF. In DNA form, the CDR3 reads TGTGCCAGCAGAGACAGGGTGAACACTGAAGCTTTCTTT.

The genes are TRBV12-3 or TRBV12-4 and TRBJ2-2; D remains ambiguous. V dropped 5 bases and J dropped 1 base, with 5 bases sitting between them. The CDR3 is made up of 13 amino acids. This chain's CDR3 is CASSNRNTGELFF. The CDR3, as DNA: TGTGCCAGCAGTAACAGGAACACCGGGGAGCTGTTTTTT.

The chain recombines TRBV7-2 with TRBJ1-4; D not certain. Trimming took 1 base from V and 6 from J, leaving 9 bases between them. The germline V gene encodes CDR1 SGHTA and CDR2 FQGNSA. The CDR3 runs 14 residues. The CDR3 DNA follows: TGTGCCAGCAGCTTAGTGCCCCATGATGAAAAACTGTTTTTT. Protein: CASSLVPHDEKLFF. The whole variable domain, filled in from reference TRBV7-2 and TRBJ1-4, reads GAGVSQSPSNKVTEKGKDVELRCDPISGHTALYWYRQSLGQGLEFLIYFQGNSAPDKSGLPSDRFSAERTGGSVSTLTIQRTQQEDSAVYLCASSLVPHDEKLFFGSGTQLSVL.

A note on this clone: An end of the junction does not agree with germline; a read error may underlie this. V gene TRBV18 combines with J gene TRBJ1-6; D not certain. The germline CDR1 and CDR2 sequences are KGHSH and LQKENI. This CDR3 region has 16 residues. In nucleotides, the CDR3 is TGTGCCAGCCCACCAAGGCAGTGGAATAATAATTCACCCCTCCACTTT. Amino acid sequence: CASPPRQWNNNSPLHF.

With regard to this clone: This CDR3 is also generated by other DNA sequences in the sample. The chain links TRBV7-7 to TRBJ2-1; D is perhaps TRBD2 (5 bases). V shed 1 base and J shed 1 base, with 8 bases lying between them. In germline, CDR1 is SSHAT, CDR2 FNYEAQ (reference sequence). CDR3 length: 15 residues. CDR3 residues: CASSLEGASYNEQFF. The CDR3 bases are TGTGCCAGCAGCTTAGAGGGAGCGTCCTACAATGAGCAGTTCTTC.